A selection of T cell receptor beta chains follows, all from one sample in a study of T cell changes during pregnancy in multiple sclerosis. The data were produced by immunoSEQ multiplex PCR, yet TCRdb's version contains in-frame clones alone and is incomplete. Altogether some 70,000 clones are present, more than 85% being singletons, with the ten largest covering under 3%. Sequencing was performed on peripheral blood, taken in the first trimester of pregnancy. These receptors were obtained from a female donor with multiple sclerosis, enrolled in a pregnancy study. The CDR3 runs from the conserved cysteine through the conserved F or W. A D gene is named only where the DNA matches it firmly. Expanded clones get a size class; other rows say once, few or many, or leave the size out.

D | J | V | size | CDR3 | DNA
TRBD1 | TRBJ1-4 | TRBV5-1 | . | CASSSGQGADLATNEKLFF | TGCGCCAGCAGCTCGGGACAGGGGGCAGATCTCGCAACTAATGAAAAACTGTTTTTT
TRBD1 | TRBJ2-1 | TRBV19 | . | CASSAFRDRSYNEQFF | TGTGCCAGTAGTGCCTTCCGGGACAGGAGTTACAATGAGCAGTTCTTC
. | TRBJ1-3 | TRBV14 | . | CASSLYSRRNTIYF | TGTGCCAGCAGCCTTTATTCCAGGAGAAACACCATATATTTT
TRBD2 | TRBJ2-2 | TRBV5-1 | . | CASSPGGGYTGELFF | TGCGCCAGCAGCCCTGGGGGGGGATACACCGGGGAGCTGTTTTTT
. | TRBJ1-3 | TRBV15 | . | CATSRDRGSGNTIYF | TGTGCCACCAGCAGAGATCGGGGCTCTGGAAACACCATATATTTT
. | TRBJ1-5 | TRBV27 | . | CASSGPGGGAGNQPQHF | TGTGCCAGCAGTGGCCCGGGTGGTGGCGCGGGCAATCAGCCCCAGCATTTT
. | TRBJ2-3 | TRBV7-9 | . | CASSPTDTQYF | TGTGCCAGCAGCCCGACAGATACGCAGTATTTT
. | TRBJ2-7 | TRBV6-5 | . | CASRAAGEQYF | TGTGCCAGCAGGGCGGCCGGCGAGCAGTACTTC
. | TRBJ1-2 | TRBV7-2 | . | CASSLDPWSYGYTF | TGTGCCAGCAGCTTAGACCCCTGGAGCTATGGCTACACCTTC
TRBD2 | TRBJ2-1 | TRBV19 | . | CASTTAGRELYNEQFF | TGTGCCAGTACCACCGCCGGGCGGGAGCTCTACAATGAGCAGTTCTTC
TRBD2 | TRBJ2-3 | TRBV5-6 | once | CASSLYGTSGGTDTQYF | TGTGCCAGCAGCTTGTACGGGACTAGCGGGGGGACAGATACGCAGTATTTT
. | TRBJ2-7 | TRBV6-1 | . | CASSEQGYYEQYF | TGTGCCAGCAGTGAACAGGGCTACTACGAGCAGTACTTC
TRBD1 | TRBJ2-6 | TRBV4-2 | . | CASSHQTGGGSGANVLTF | TGTGCCAGCAGCCACCAGACAGGGGGAGGCTCTGGGGCCAACGTCCTGACTTTC
. | TRBJ2-5 | TRBV6-5 | . | CAARRGPGETQYF | TGTGCCGCCCGACGGGGTCCGGGGGAGACCCAGTACTTC
. | TRBJ1-6 | TRBV7-2 | . | CASSLRARPPLHF | TGTGCCAGCAGCCTCAGGGCACGCCCACCCCTCCACTTT
. | TRBJ2-2 | TRBV2 | once | CASSPTGPSNTGELFF | TGTGCCAGCAGTCCGACAGGCCCCTCGAACACCGGGGAGCTGTTTTTT
. | TRBJ1-2 | TRBV7-2 | . | CASSYDRFYGYTF | TGTGCCAGCAGCTACGACAGGTTCTATGGCTACACCTTC
. | TRBJ1-1 | TRBV10-3 | . | CAISAGAEGTEAFF | TGTGCCATCAGTGCAGGGGCTGAGGGCACTGAAGCTTTCTTT
TRBD1 | TRBJ1-1 | TRBV4-1 | . | CASSHGQGGPTEAFF | TGCGCCAGCAGCCACGGACAGGGGGGGCCCACTGAAGCTTTCTTT
TRBD2 | TRBJ2-2 | TRBV15 | . | CATLDTASGQNTGELFF | TGTGCCACCTTGGACACTGCTAGCGGGCAGAACACCGGGGAGCTGTTTTTT
TRBD1 | TRBJ1-5 | TRBV7-6 | . | CASSSGQGAGQPQHF | TGTGCCAGCAGCTCGGGACAGGGGGCTGGACAGCCCCAGCATTTT
. | TRBJ2-5 | TRBV9 | . | CASSVSGLLRETQYF | TGTGCCAGCAGCGTGAGCGGGCTTCTTCGGGAGACCCAGTACTTC
TRBD1 | TRBJ1-3 | TRBV25-1 | . | CASSPRDRVYENTIYF | TGTGCCAGCAGTCCCCGGGACAGGGTTTATGAAAACACCATATATTTT